Following are 24 T cell receptor beta chains from one sample sequenced in a study of blood T cell repertoires in COVID-19. Clones were read by immunoSEQ multiplex PCR, and TCRdb kept only the in-frame ones, dropping some. The sample lists hundreds of thousands of clones, approximately 80% seen once, with approximately 4.5% in the top ten. The sample was peripheral blood. The origin of the receptors is a woman in her seventies with acute or convalescent COVID-19.

This chain links TRBV19 with TRBJ2-1, with TRBD1 identical over 7 bases. Germline CDR1 is LNHDA and CDR2 is SQIVND (reference sequence). The junction had 6 bases not matched to a gene; V was cut back by 5 bases and J by 5 bases. This CDR3 has 14 amino acids. The CDR3 spells CASSSTGTDNEQFF. The CDR3 region has the DNA TGTGCCAGTAGTTCGACAGGGACAGACAATGAGCAGTTCTTC.

The V and J genes are TRBV14 and TRBJ1-2; TRBD1 is a possible D gene (5 bases). Trimming took off 6 bases at V and 0 bases at J, with 11 bases between the two ends. The germline CDR1 and CDR2 sequences are SGHDN and FVKESK. This CDR3 has 14 amino acids. The CDR3 reads CASSRMTANYGYTF. The CDR3 DNA is TGTGCCAGCAGTCGGATGACAGCTAACTATGGCTACACCTTC.

This clone was observed a handful of times. The genes are TRBV5-6 and TRBJ1-5, with D unresolved. The V gene lost 1 base and the J gene lost 3 bases, with 8 bases spanning the gap. This CDR3 has 14 amino acids. Germline loops: CDR1 SGHDT, CDR2 YYEEEE. The CDR3 is CASSLLRANQPQHF. As DNA, the CDR3 is TGTGCCAGCAGCTTGTTGAGGGCCAATCAGCCCCAGCATTTT.

Here the CDR3 DNA reads TGTGCCAGCAGCTTGTCCCAGGGGGGCACTGAAGCTTTCTTT. This sequence encodes CASSLSQGGTEAFF. V usage is TRBV5-4 and J usage is TRBJ1-1; TRBD1 agrees at 7 bases. Germline CDR1 reads SGHNT; CDR2 reads YYREEE (reference sequence). This CDR3 spans 14 amino acids. J lost 4 bases, V lost 1 base, and 4 bases had no gene match.

The chain joins TRBV2 to TRBJ1-1; possible D gene TRBD1, 5 bases. CDR3 size: 14 residues. Germline CDR1 is SNHLY and CDR2 is FYNNEI. V shed 0 bases and J shed 8 bases, with 13 bases lying between them. The DNA for the CDR3 is TGTGCCAGCAGTGAAGCGATGGGGGACTTCGAAGCTTTCTTT. This sequence encodes CASSEAMGDFEAFF.

The V and J genes are TRBV18 and TRBJ2-7; D is perhaps TRBD2 (5 bases). The CDR3 is 13 residues long. The V and J ends lost 3 bases and 7 bases respectively, with 13 bases between them. The germline gives CDR1 KGHSH, CDR2 LQKENI. The chain's CDR3 is CASSPFPEGEQYF. The DNA of the CDR3 is TGTGCCAGCTCACCTTTCCCCGAGGGAGAGCAGTACTTC. The whole variable domain, remainder taken from reference TRBV18 and TRBJ2-7, is NAGVMQNPRHLVRRRGQEARLRCSPMKGHSHVYWYRQLPEEGLKFMVYLQKENIIDESGMPKERFSAEFPKEGPSILRIQQVVRGDSAAYFCASSPFPEGEQYFGPGTRLTVT.

This chain uses TRBV4-2 with TRBJ1-2; D possibly corresponds to TRBD1 (6 bases). The CDR3 length is 16 residues. Trimming took 2 bases from V and 4 from J, leaving 17 bases between them. The V gene's germline CDR1 is LGHNA and CDR2 YNFKEQ. The CDR3 bases are TGTGCCAGCAGCCAACGAGGGTCAGGGGCGGTCTATGGCTACACCTTC. Its protein product is CASSQRGSGAVYGYTF.

In this sample, this clone turned up a few times. V and J are TRBV4-2 and TRBJ1-1, with 7 bases fitting TRBD1. The CDR3 contains 16 residues. CDR1 LGHNA and CDR2 YNFKEQ come from the germline V gene. J lost 0 bases, V lost 2 bases, and 6 bases had no gene match. The DNA for the CDR3 is TGTGCCAGCAGCCAATCGACAGGGTCCATGAACACTGAAGCTTTCTTT. It yields the protein CASSQSTGSMNTEAFF.

V is TRBV2 and J is TRBJ2-2, with D maybe TRBD2 (5 bases). V lost 7 bases and J 7 bases, leaving 16 bases between the germline ends. Germline lookup yields CDR1 SNHLY and CDR2 FYNNEI. The CDR3 sequence is 14 residues long. This CDR3 reads CASTLRVLIGELFF. CDR3 DNA sequence: TGTGCCAGCACCCTGAGGGTTCTTATCGGGGAGCTGTTTTTT. The full variable domain, rest sourced from reference TRBV2 and TRBJ2-2, is EPEVTQTPSHQVTQMGQEVILRCVPISNHLYFYWYRQILGQKVEFLVSFYNNEISEKSEIFDDQFSVERPDGSNFTLKIRSTKLEDSAMYFCASTLRVLIGELFFGEGSRLTVL.

Comments on this clone: This same CDR3 is encoded by further DNA sequences in the sample. The CDR3 region is CASSYRQSSGNTIYF. The CDR3 DNA is TGTGCCAGCAGTTACCGACAGAGCTCTGGAAACACCATATATTTT. The rearrangement links TRBV6-5 to TRBJ1-3, with a tentative D call TRBD1 (5 bases). Trimming cost V 2 bases and J 0 bases, with 8 bases left between them. The V gene's germline CDR1 is MNHEY and CDR2 SVGAGI. The CDR3 extends over 15 amino acids.

In this sample, this clone turned up a few times. The chain carries TRBV7-9 and TRBJ1-2, with 8 bases aligning to TRBD1. CDR1 is SEHNR, CDR2 FQNEAQ, per germline (reference sequence). With V trimmed by 3 bases and J by 2 bases, 5 bases remained unmatched. This CDR3 has 15 residues. CDR3 in DNA: TGTGCCAGCAGCTTGTTGGGGACAGGCAACTATGGCTACACCTTC. Encoded protein: CASSLLGTGNYGYTF.

This chain uses TRBV24-1 with TRBJ2-2; the D is unclear. CDR1 is KGHDR and CDR2 is SFDVKD in the germline V gene. Trimming pared 1 base from V and 1 base from J, leaving 6 bases between. The CDR3 is made up of 15 amino acids. The CDR3 protein is CATSDLARNTGELFF. CDR3 DNA sequence: TGTGCCACCAGTGATTTAGCGAGGAACACCGGGGAGCTGTTTTTT.

The CDR3 sequence: CASGLFLGGVSNQPQHF. In DNA form, the CDR3 reads TGTGCTAGTGGTTTGTTTCTCGGGGGGGTCTCCAATCAGCCCCAGCATTTT. The chain joins TRBV12-5 to TRBJ1-5; tentative D call: TRBD1 (5 bases). Germline lookup yields CDR1 LGHNT and CDR2 FRNRAP. CDR3 length equals 17 residues. V dropped 2 bases and J dropped 3 bases, with 17 bases sitting between them.

The chain combines TRBV18 with TRBJ1-2; 9 bases match TRBD1. The CDR3 contains 17 residues. CDR1 is KGHSH and CDR2 is LQKENI in the germline V gene. The V and J ends lost 3 bases and 3 bases, in that order; junction bases with no gene match: 11. CDR3 nucleotides: TGTGCCAGCTCACCCGGGACAGGGTCTCGTACGGACTATGGCTACACCTTC. It codes for CASSPGTGSRTDYGYTF.

This sequence joins TRBV5-1 and TRBJ1-4; 8 bases are a match to TRBD1. The germline CDR1 and CDR2 sequences are SGHRS and YFSETQ. After removal of 4 bases from V and 10 bases from J, the junction contained 9 bases not matched to a gene. CDR3 length: 14 residues. Written as DNA, the CDR3 is TGCGCCAGCAGCGTGACAGGGGCCCTCGGAAAACTGTTTTTT. Translated: CASSVTGALGKLFF.

This sequence joins TRBV5-6 and TRBJ1-1; D unclear. The germline gives CDR1 SGHDT, CDR2 YYEEEE. The CDR3 covers 13 residues. Trimming took off 2 bases at V and 8 bases at J, with 13 bases between the two ends. CDR3 DNA sequence: TGTGCCAGCAGCTTTAGTGTGGGCAGAGAAGCTTTCTTT. Protein product: CASSFSVGREAFF.

The V call is TRBV5-8, the J call TRBJ2-1, with 8 bases aligning to TRBD2. The junction had 6 bases not matched to a gene; V was cut back by 1 base and J by 6 bases. The germline CDR1 and CDR2 sequences are SGHTS and YDEGEE. The CDR3 covers 15 residues. CDR3 coding DNA: TGTGCCAGCAGCTTGCCCGGGGGGGCCTTCAATGAGCAGTTCTTC. This sequence encodes CASSLPGGAFNEQFF.

The chain links TRBV5-4 to TRBJ1-2; TRBD1 is a possible D gene (6 bases). CDR3 length: 14 amino acids. Trimming took 0 bases from V and 2 from J, leaving 8 bases between them. The germline V gene has CDR1 SGHNT and CDR2 YYREEE (reference sequence). The CDR3 region is CASSLAGQNYGYTF. CDR3 nucleotide sequence: TGTGCCAGCAGCTTGGCCGGACAGAACTATGGCTACACCTTC.

This clone has just a few counts. The genes are TRBV3-1 (or the pseudogene TRBV3-2) and TRBJ2-7; 12 positions match TRBD2. The germline gives CDR1 LGHDT, CDR2 YNNKEL (reference sequence). Losses at the gene ends were 1 base for V and 0 bases for J; bases not matched to a gene: 1. This CDR3 comprises 16 residues. CDR3 sequence reads: CASSQGLAGVSYEQYF. The CDR3 nucleotides are TGTGCCAGCAGCCAAGGACTAGCGGGGGTCTCCTACGAGCAGTACTTC.

The chain couples TRBV12-3 or TRBV12-4 to TRBJ1-2; no clear D gene. CDR3 length equals 12 residues. The V end lost 3 bases, the J end lost 3 bases, and 5 bases lay between the germline ends. The CDR3 DNA reads as TGTGCCAGCAGTTTCGGGGACTATGGCTACACCTTC. It codes for CASSFGDYGYTF.

The chain combines TRBV6-2 or TRBV6-3 with TRBJ2-7; tentative D call: TRBD2 (5 bases). CDR3 size: 14 residues. V lost 4 bases, J lost 2 bases, and 12 bases lay in between. Germline CDR1 reads MNHEY; CDR2 reads SVGEGT. The CDR3 reads CASSSGGGAYEQYF. The CDR3 DNA follows: TGTGCCAGCAGTTCAGGCGGAGGTGCCTACGAGCAGTACTTC.

The V gene is TRBV6-5, the J gene TRBJ2-1; D is ambiguous. V was trimmed by 2 bases and J by 1 base, leaving 6 bases between them. CDR3 length: 14 residues. The germline V gene encodes CDR1 MNHEY and CDR2 SVGAGI. In DNA form, the CDR3 reads TGTGCCAGCAGTTACCAATTTTCCTACAATGAGCAGTTCTTC. Its translation: CASSYQFSYNEQFF.

The genes are TRBV28 and TRBJ1-4, with D maybe TRBD1 (6 bases). V lost 2 bases and J 5 bases, leaving 15 bases between the germline ends. CDR1 is MDHEN, CDR2 SYDVKM, per germline. This CDR3 spans 16 amino acids. The CDR3 DNA is TGTGCCAGCAGTTTAAGACCAGGGGTCGCGAATGAAAAACTGTTTTTT. Translation: CASSLRPGVANEKLFF.

The rearrangement uses TRBV24-1 and TRBJ2-1; 8 bases match TRBD2. This CDR3 has 17 residues. V gave up 3 bases and J gave up 6 bases; unmatched junction bases: 12. Germline assignment: CDR1 KGHDR and CDR2 SFDVKD. As DNA, the CDR3 is TGTGCCACCAGTGATCGTACCGGGACTAGGCACGGCAATGAGCAGTTCTTC. This codes for CATSDRTGTRHGNEQFF.